This TCR beta chain was captured by sequencing in a study of T-cell memory formation after mild COVID-19. Study overall: Largely donor-specific TCR clusters were found.

This clonotype was seen many times. No antigen is known for it. TCRdb used MiXCR to reprocess the 5' RACE reads, holding one entry per CDR3 protein. Here the sample spans tens of thousands of distinct CDR3 sequences, around a quarter being singletons. Regarding the study as a whole: The authors did not confirm SARS-CoV-2 specificity of second-wave clones peaking day 37. The study found balanced CD4/CD8 in clones contracting day 15 to 85 and a CD4+ lean in later expanders.

The CDR3 has 14 residues. Germline V CDR1 and CDR2: SGDLS, YYNGEE. Trimming pared 4 bases from V and 4 bases from J, leaving 12 bases between. The source material was PBMCs or a T cell subset sorted from them (not recorded which). The sequence was obtained from a man aged 18 to 30 who had mild COVID-19 (a few samples of this study predate the infection). Cell type and time point are not known. V and J are TRBV9 and TRBJ2-1; D remains unclear. The CDR3: CASSPQTGYNEQFF. The CDR3 region has the DNA TGTGCCAGCAGCCCCCAGACGGGTTACAATGAGCAGTTCTTC.